This T cell receptor (beta chain) was profiled in a study of cytomegalovirus exposure and HLA in healthy donors. Looked up from germline, CDR1 is SGHNT and CDR2 is YENEEA. CDR3 length: 15 amino acids. The V gene lost 5 bases and the J gene lost 2 bases, with 15 bases spanning the gap. While unrecorded immune exposures were likely, the donors were nominally healthy when sampled. PCR used 60 Vbeta primers and 13 Jbeta primers. Repertoires were generated with immunoSEQ multiplex PCR, while TCRdb's copy carries only in-frame clones and drops some. The data hold about 200,000 clones, with 70% to 80% observed a single time.

The V gene is TRBV11-3, the J gene TRBJ1-1, with D perhaps matching TRBD1 (5 bases). The clonotype comes from a man aged 25-45 years in good health and CMV-seronegative. The sample was PBMCs. CDR3 loop: CASSAHGRGNTEAFF. CDR3 nucleotide sequence: TGTGCCAGCAGCGCCCACGGAAGGGGTAACACTGAAGCTTTCTTT.